This is a list of T cell receptor beta chains from one sample in a study of cytomegalovirus exposure and HLA in healthy donors. Assay: immunoSEQ multiplex PCR; the TCRdb copy retains only in-frame clones and omits some. The sample lists approximately 280,000 clones, approximately 90% occurring once. The specimen sequenced was PBMCs. The receptors here all came from a middle-aged man in good health and CMV-seropositive. Each CDR3 is given with its conserved first and last residue. A D gene is named only where the DNA matches it firmly. Some rows mark clone size as missing; the rest say once, few, many or name a class of expanded clone.

clone_size	j_call	v_call	d_call	cdr3_nt	cdr3_aa
.	TRBJ2-7	TRBV23-1	TRBD2	TGCGCCAGCAGTCTAAAGGGGGGTCTAGCGGGAAACTACTCCTACGAGCAGTACTTC	CASSLKGGLAGNYSYEQYF
.	TRBJ2-6	TRBV9	TRBD2	TGTGCCAGCAGCTCGGACTTGGGTAGGGGGACTAGCCTATCTGGGGCCAACGTCCTGACTTTC	CASSSDLGRGTSLSGANVLTF
.	TRBJ2-1	TRBV9	TRBD2	TGTGCCAGCAGCCCCCGGTTCGGCGGGAGGGGCGATGAGCAGTTCTTC	CASSPRFGGRGDEQFF
.	TRBJ2-7	TRBV7-9	.	TGTGCCAGCAGCTTTGTCGAGGGTTCCTACGAGCAGTACTTC	CASSFVEGSYEQYF
.	TRBJ1-2	TRBV7-9	.	TGTTCCAGCAGCTTGCGGGGGAGTAATGGCTACACCTTC	CSSSLRGSNGYTF
.	TRBJ1-4	TRBV7-9	.	TGTTCCAGCAGCCCCTTAGCGTCCAGGGGAACTAATGAAAAACTGTTTTTT	CSSSPLASRGTNEKLFF
.	TRBJ2-3	TRBV15	TRBD2	TGTGCCACCAGCAGAGAGATTAGCGGGAGTTCAGATACGCAGTATTTT	CATSREISGSSDTQYF
.	TRBJ1-6	TRBV7-9	.	TGTGCCAGCAGCCGACAGGCCGTTGATTCACCCCTCCACTTT	CASSRQAVDSPLHF
.	TRBJ2-1	TRBV29-1	TRBD1	TGCAGCGTTGAAAAGGCAGGGGGCAATGAGCAGTTCTTC	CSVEKAGGNEQFF
once	TRBJ1-4	TRBV7-2	.	TGTGCCAGCAGCTTAGACGGGGTTCCTAATGAAAAACTGTTTTTT	CASSLDGVPNEKLFF
few	TRBJ1-1	TRBV19	.	TGTGCCAGCCGAGGGGAGGTCACTGAAGCTTTCTTT	CASRGEVTEAFF
.	TRBJ2-1	TRBV27	.	TGTGCCAGCAGTTTAGGCGGGCCTTACTCCTACAATGAGCAGTTCTTC	CASSLGGPYSYNEQFF
once	TRBJ2-7	TRBV4-2	TRBD2	TGTGCCAGCAGCCAAGTATCTAGCGGGAGGGCCGTCGACGAGCAGTACTTC	CASSQVSSGRAVDEQYF
.	TRBJ2-1	TRBV15	TRBD1	TGTGCCACCAGGAGGGGGCCAGAGTCCTACAATGAGCAGTTCTTC	CATRRGPESYNEQFF
once	TRBJ2-3	TRBV27	.	TGTGCCAGCAGAAACCTAAACCTTAATACGCAGTATTTT	CASRNLNLNTQYF
.	TRBJ1-6	TRBV7-2	.	TGTGCCAGCAGCTTAGTTTACGGGGATCGAAATTCACCCCTCCACTTT	CASSLVYGDRNSPLHF
few	TRBJ2-7	TRBV30	TRBD2	TGTGCCGTCTCGGGACTAGCGGGATCCTACGAGCAGTACTTC	CAVSGLAGSYEQYF
.	TRBJ1-2	TRBV5-1	.	TGCGCCAGCAGCTTGGGGACTGTGGGAATGAGCTACACCTTC	CASSLGTVGMSYTF
.	TRBJ1-4	TRBV27	TRBD1	TGTGCCAGCAGTTCAAGGACAGGGGGCTCTGAAAAACTGTTTTTT	CASSSRTGGSEKLFF
.	TRBJ1-1	TRBV14	.	TGTGCCAGCAGCCAAGAATCAGGGGAAGCTTTCTTT	CASSQESGEAFF
once	TRBJ1-5	TRBV27	.	TGTGCCAGCAGTTTAGGTCGGGGTCAGCCCCAGCATTTT	CASSLGRGQPQHF
.	TRBJ1-2	TRBV28	.	TGTGCCAGCAGTCGGGGTATGGATGGCTACACCTTC	CASSRGMDGYTF
.	TRBJ1-1	TRBV7-9	TRBD1	TGTGCCAGCAGCTTAGCGGGGACAGGGGGTCGTACTGAAGCTTTCTTT	CASSLAGTGGRTEAFF